One and the same sample provided the 3 T cell receptor beta chains below, sequenced in a study of T cells in Graves' hyperthyroidism and ophthalmopathy. The source material, RNA transcripts, was used to amplify TCR beta CDR3 regions. RT-PCR in the first round (using the HTBI primer set) targeted the TCR CDR3. TCRdb used MiXCR to reprocess the multiplex PCR reads, holding one entry per CDR3 protein. Of roughly 500,000 distinct CDR3 sequences in the sample, roughly 15% were seen once. Sequenced material: blood. The receptors shown here come from a woman in her twenties or thirties with Graves' ophthalmopathy.

There are many counts of this clonotype. The rearrangement joins TRBV28 to TRBJ1-2; D remains ambiguous. V was pared by 6 bases and J by 8 bases, with 10 bases between. The germline V gene encodes CDR1 MDHEN and CDR2 SYDVKM. The CDR3 contains 11 residues. The CDR3 reads CASSAPPGYTF. CDR3 nucleotide sequence: TGTGCCAGCAGCGCCCCGCCAGGCTACACCTTC.

The gene calls are TRBV6-1 and TRBJ1-5, with D possibly being TRBD1 (6 bases). The V and J ends lost 8 bases and 3 bases respectively, with 11 bases between them. There are 13 residues in the CDR3. Germline CDR1 MNHNS, CDR2 SASEGT. The chain's CDR3 is CASSDRNNQPQHF. The DNA for the CDR3 is TGTGCCAGCTCCGACAGGAACAATCAGCCCCAGCATTTT.

This clonotype was detected ten times or more. V is TRBV5-5 and J is TRBJ1-2; 7 bases are a match to TRBD1. The CDR3 runs 14 residues. From germline, CDR1 is SGHKS and CDR2 YYEKEE (reference sequence). V dropped 1 base and J dropped 8; count of bases not matched to a gene: 8. The CDR3 bases are TGTGCCAGCAGCTTGCACAGGGGCTTGTCAGGCTACACCTTC. This codes for CASSLHRGLSGYTF.